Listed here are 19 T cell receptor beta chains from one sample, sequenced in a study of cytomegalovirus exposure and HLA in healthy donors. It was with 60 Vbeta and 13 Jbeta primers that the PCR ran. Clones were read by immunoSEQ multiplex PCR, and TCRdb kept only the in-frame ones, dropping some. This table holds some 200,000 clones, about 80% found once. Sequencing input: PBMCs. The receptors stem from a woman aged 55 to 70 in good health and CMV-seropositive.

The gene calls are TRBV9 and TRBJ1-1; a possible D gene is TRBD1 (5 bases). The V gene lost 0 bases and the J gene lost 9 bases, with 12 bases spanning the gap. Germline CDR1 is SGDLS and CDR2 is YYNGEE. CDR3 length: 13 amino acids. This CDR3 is CASSVASGTQAFF. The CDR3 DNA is TGTGCCAGCAGCGTAGCGTCTGGGACTCAAGCTTTCTTT.

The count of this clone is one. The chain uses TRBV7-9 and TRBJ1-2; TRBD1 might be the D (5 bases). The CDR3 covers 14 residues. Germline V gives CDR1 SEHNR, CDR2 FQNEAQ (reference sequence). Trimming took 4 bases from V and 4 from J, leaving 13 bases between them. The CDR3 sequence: CASSSTGITYGYTF. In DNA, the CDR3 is TGTGCCAGCAGCTCCACAGGAATCACCTATGGCTACACCTTC. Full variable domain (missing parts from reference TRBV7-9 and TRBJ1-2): DTGVSQNPRHKITKRGQNVTFRCDPISEHNRLYWYRQTLGQGPEFLTYFQNEAQLEKSRLLSDRFSAERPKGSFSTLEIQRTEQGDSAMYLCASSSTGITYGYTFGSGTRLTVV.

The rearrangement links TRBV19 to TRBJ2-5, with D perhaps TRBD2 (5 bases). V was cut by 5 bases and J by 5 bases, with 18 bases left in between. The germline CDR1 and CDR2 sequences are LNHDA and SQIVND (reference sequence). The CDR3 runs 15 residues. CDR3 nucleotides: TGTGCCAGTAGTGGAGGACGGGTAGGGATCGAGACCCAGTACTTC. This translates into CASSGGRVGIETQYF.

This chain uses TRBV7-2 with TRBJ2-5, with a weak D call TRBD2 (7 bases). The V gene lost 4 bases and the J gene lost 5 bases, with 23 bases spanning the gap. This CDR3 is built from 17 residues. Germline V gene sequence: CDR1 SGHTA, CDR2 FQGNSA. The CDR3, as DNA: TGTGCCAGCAGCTCCAGAAGGGTACAGGGAGGGAGGGAGACCCAGTACTTC. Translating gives CASSSRRVQGGRETQYF.

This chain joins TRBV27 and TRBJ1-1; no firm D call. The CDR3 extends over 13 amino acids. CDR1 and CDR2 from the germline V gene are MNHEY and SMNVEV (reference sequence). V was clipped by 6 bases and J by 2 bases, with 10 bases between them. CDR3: CASSLGSNTEAFF. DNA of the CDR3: TGTGCCAGCAGCCTCGGGAGTAACACTGAAGCTTTCTTT.

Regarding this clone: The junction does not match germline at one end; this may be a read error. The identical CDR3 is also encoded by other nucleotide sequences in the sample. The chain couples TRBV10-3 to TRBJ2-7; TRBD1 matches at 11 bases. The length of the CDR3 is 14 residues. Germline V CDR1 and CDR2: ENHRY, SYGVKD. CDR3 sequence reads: CAISPDRGLDEQYF. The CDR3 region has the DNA TGCGCCATCAGCCCGGACAGGGGGCTGGACGAGCAGTACTTC.

The CDR3 nucleotides read TGTGCCAGCAGGGCGGGACAGAGCTTTGAAAAACTGTTTTTT. This translates into CASRAGQSFEKLFF. The chain couples TRBV2 to TRBJ1-4; TRBD1 matches at 7 bases. V was clipped by 6 bases and J by 7 bases; unmatched bases: 8. Germline V gene lookup returns CDR1 SNHLY and CDR2 FYNNEI. This CDR3 region has 14 residues.

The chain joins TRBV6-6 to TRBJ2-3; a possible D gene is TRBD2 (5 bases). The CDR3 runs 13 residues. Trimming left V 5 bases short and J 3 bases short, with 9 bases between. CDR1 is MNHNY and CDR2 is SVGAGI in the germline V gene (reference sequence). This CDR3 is CASSPPGTDTQYF. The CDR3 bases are TGTGCCAGCAGTCCACCGGGGACAGATACGCAGTATTTT.

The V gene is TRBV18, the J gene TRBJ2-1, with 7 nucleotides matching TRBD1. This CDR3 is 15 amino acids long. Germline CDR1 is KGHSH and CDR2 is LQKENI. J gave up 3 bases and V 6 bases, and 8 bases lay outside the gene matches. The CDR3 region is CASSPRDSYYNEQFF. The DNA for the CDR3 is TGTGCCAGCTCGCCAAGGGACAGCTACTACAATGAGCAGTTCTTC.

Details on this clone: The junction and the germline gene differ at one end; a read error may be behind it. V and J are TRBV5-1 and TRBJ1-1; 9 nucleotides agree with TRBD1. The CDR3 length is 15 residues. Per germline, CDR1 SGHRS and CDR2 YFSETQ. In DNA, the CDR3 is TGCGCCAGCAGCACCCTAACAGGGGGCAACATTGAAGCTTTCTTT. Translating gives CASSTLTGGNIEAFF.

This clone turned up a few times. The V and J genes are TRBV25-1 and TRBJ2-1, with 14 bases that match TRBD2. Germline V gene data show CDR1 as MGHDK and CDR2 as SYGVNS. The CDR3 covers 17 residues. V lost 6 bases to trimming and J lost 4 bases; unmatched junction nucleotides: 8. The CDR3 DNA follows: TGTGCCAGCAGCTCCGCCGGGACTAGCGGGAGATACAATGAGCAGTTCTTC. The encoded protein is CASSSAGTSGRYNEQFF.

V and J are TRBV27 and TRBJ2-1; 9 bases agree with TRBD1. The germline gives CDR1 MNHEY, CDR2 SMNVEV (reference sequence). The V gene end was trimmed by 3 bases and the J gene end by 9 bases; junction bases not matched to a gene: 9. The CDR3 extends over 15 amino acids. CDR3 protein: CASSFPGTGKVEQFF. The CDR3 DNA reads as TGTGCCAGCAGTTTCCCCGGGACAGGGAAGGTTGAGCAGTTCTTC.

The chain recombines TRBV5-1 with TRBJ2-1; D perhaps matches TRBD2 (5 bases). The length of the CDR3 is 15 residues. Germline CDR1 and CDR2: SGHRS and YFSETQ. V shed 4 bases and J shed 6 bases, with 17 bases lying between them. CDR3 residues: CASSPAELEGNEQFF. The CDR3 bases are TGCGCCAGCAGCCCTGCCGAACTAGAAGGCAATGAGCAGTTCTTC.

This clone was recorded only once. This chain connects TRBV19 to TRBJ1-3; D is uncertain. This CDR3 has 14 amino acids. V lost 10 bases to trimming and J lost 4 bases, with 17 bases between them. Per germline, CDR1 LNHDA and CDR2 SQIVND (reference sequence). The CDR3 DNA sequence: TGTGCCACCCAGTCGGGATCAGCGGGAAACACCATATATTTT. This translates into CATQSGSAGNTIYF.

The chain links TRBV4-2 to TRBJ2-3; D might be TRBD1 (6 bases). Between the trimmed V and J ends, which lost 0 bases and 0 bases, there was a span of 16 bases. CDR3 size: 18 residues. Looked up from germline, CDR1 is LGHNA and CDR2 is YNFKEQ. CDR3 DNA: TGTGCCAGCAGCCAAGATCCTACTAGAGGGGGAAGCACAGATACGCAGTATTTT. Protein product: CASSQDPTRGGSTDTQYF.

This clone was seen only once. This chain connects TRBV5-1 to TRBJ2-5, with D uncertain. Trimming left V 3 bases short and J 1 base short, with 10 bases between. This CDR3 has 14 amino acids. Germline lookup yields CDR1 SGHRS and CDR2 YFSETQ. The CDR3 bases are TGCGCCAGCAGCTCTGCGATCCGCCAAGAGACCCAGTACTTC. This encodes CASSSAIRQETQYF.

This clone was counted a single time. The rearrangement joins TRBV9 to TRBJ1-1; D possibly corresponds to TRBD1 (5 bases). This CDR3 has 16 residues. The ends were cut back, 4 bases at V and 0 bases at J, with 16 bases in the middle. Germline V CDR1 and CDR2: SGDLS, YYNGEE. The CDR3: CASSPSARAMNTEAFF. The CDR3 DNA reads TGTGCCAGCAGCCCATCCGCCAGGGCCATGAACACTGAAGCTTTCTTT.

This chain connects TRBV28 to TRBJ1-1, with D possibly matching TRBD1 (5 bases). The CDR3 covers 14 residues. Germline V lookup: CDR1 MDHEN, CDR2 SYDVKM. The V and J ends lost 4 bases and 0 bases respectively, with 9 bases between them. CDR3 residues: CASSSQGLNTEAFF. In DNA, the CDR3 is TGTGCCAGCAGTTCGCAGGGCCTGAACACTGAAGCTTTCTTT.

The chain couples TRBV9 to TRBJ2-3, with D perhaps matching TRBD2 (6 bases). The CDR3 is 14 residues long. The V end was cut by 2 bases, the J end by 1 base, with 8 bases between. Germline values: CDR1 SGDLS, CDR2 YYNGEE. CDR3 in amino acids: CASSVTSRTDTQYF. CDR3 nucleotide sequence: TGTGCCAGCAGCGTTACTAGCCGCACAGATACGCAGTATTTT.